This T cell receptor beta chain appears in the sequencing data of a study of Graves' ophthalmopathy and Graves' hyperthyroidism. Exclusion covered patients with other autoimmune diseases or uncontrolled infections (as well as pregnancy or lactation). TCR beta CDR3 amplification used RNA transcripts. The workflow started with a first-round RT-PCR run with HTBI primers and then moved on to a second-round multiplex PCR. Using its own MiXCR run on the multiplex PCR reads, TCRdb lists one record per CDR3 protein. The table includes 30,000 to 50,000 distinct CDR3 sequences, 50% detected once. Findings and limits, study-wide: Detection in blood was also observed for most expanded thyroid clonotypes above 0.001 frequency. The model predicted progression of ophthalmopathy with a sensitivity of around 70%, and its specificity was about 73%.

This clonotype has at least ten counts. Its antigen is not identified. The sample taken for sequencing was peripheral blood. The sequence came from an adult woman with stable Graves' hyperthyroidism.

CDR3 in amino acids: CSVVDTGKTDTQYF. The DNA for the CDR3 is TGCAGCGTTGTCGACACGGGGAAGACAGATACGCAGTATTTT. V and J are TRBV29-1 and TRBJ2-3; possibly TRBD2 for D (5 bases). Germline values: CDR1 SQVTM, CDR2 ANQGSEA. The CDR3 length is 14 residues. The ends were cut back, 4 bases at V and 3 bases at J, with 14 bases in the middle.